These 12 T cell receptor beta chains were sequenced from one sample in a study of T-cell reconstitution after alpha-beta-depleted transplantation in children. Unique molecular identifiers were built into the TCRbeta library. TCRdb re-derived calls from the PCR reads in MiXCR, one entry per CDR3 protein. The sample comprises over 150,000 distinct CDR3 sequences, 6.3% of which are singletons, and about 5% rests with the top ten. The input for sequencing was PBMCs, taken before TCRalphabeta/CD19-depleted stem cell transplant. These receptors all stem from a girl under three years old with combined immunodeficiency, due to receive a stem cell transplant.

This clonotype was detected many times. In nucleotides, the CDR3 is TGTGCCAGCAGTTACTCCCCGACTAGCGGGAGGGCCGATGAGCAGTTCTTC. It specifies CASSYSPTSGRADEQFF. V usage is TRBV6-5 and J usage is TRBJ2-1, with 14 nucleotides matching TRBD2. Germline loops: CDR1 MNHEY, CDR2 SVGAGI. V dropped 0 bases and J dropped 8; count of bases not matched to a gene: 6. CDR3 length equals 17 residues.

There are many counts of this clonotype. The CDR3 DNA sequence: TGTGCCAGCAGTCCCTTACAGGGGAAAGATACGCAGTATTTT. It is translated as CASSPLQGKDTQYF. The chain links TRBV27 to TRBJ2-3, with 7 bases aligning to TRBD1. V was clipped by 5 bases and J by 5 bases; unmatched bases: 7. Germline CDR1 is MNHEY and CDR2 is SMNVEV (reference sequence). CDR3 size: 14 residues.

This clonotype was detected many times. The CDR3 region is CASSTPGQAYNEQFF. As DNA, the CDR3 is TGTGCCAGCAGTACTCCGGGACAGGCCTACAATGAGCAGTTCTTC. This chain uses TRBV12-3 or TRBV12-4 with TRBJ2-1, with 8 bases aligning to TRBD1. The ends lost 5 bases at V and 2 bases at J; junction bases unmatched: 5. There are 15 residues in the CDR3.

This clonotype was counted at least ten times. This rearrangement joins TRBV9 to TRBJ2-1, with D possibly TRBD2 on 5 matching bases. Germline-derived CDR1 and CDR2 are SGDLS and YYNGEE. The ends were cut back, 3 bases at V and 0 bases at J, with 16 bases in the middle. This CDR3 has 17 residues. CDR3 sequence (DNA): TGTGCCAGCAGCGGAGGGAGTAAGGTGAGCTCCTACAATGAGCAGTTCTTC. It is translated as CASSGGSKVSSYNEQFF.

Many counts were recorded for this clonotype. The chain is built from TRBV4-3 and TRBJ2-3; D tentatively fits TRBD1 or TRBD2 (6 bases each). The CDR3 runs to 18 residues. Germline CDR1 LGHNA, CDR2 YSLEER. Deletions cut 0 bases from V and 8 bases from J, with 24 bases between. The CDR3 here is CASSQEGTGAPGWRTQYF. The CDR3 nucleotides read TGCGCCAGCAGCCAAGAAGGCACGGGGGCCCCCGGTTGGCGTACGCAGTATTTT.

This clonotype occurred a few times. This chain links TRBV20-1 with TRBJ2-7, with unresolved D. The germline gives CDR1 DFQATT, CDR2 SNEGSKA (reference sequence). V lost 5 bases and J 5 bases, leaving 10 bases between the germline ends. This CDR3 has 11 amino acids. This CDR3 reads CSAYRNNEQYF. The CDR3 bases are TGCAGTGCTTACAGAAACAACGAGCAGTACTTC.

This clonotype was found many times. A read error may account for a junction end that differs from germline. The V call is TRBV25-1, the J call TRBJ1-2; 11 bases are a match to TRBD1. Germline CDR1 is MGHDK and CDR2 is SYGVNS. The CDR3 contains 15 residues. CDR3 residues: CASNEPGQGDYGYTF. CDR3 nucleotides: TGTGCCAGCAATGAACCGGGACAGGGGGACTATGGCTACACCTTC.

Many counts were recorded for this clonotype. This chain uses TRBV7-6 with TRBJ1-4, with 9 bases fitting TRBD1. This CDR3 is built from 17 residues. The trim removed 4 bases at V and 7 bases at J, leaving 13 bases unmatched. Germline lookup yields CDR1 SGHVS and CDR2 FNYEAQ. The CDR3 protein is CASSYLSGGTGSEKLFF. CDR3 DNA: TGTGCCAGCAGCTACCTTTCCGGGGGGACAGGGTCTGAAAAACTGTTTTTT.

This clonotype came up many times. Mismatch with germline at one junction end may stem from a read error. The V gene is TRBV7-3, the J gene TRBJ2-1; weak D call: TRBD2 (6 bases). Germline assignment: CDR1 SGHTA and CDR2 FQGTGA. The CDR3 contains 13 residues. The CDR3, as DNA: TGTGCCGGCAGCTTAGGACTAACCTTTGAGCAGTTCTTC. It encodes CAGSLGLTFEQFF.

In its sample, this clonotype was seen many times. V usage is TRBV16 and J usage is TRBJ2-7; D possibly uses TRBD1 or TRBD2 (5 bases each). Trimming left V 1 base short and J 4 bases short, with 17 bases between. Per the germline V gene, CDR1 is KGHSY and CDR2 is FQNENV. This CDR3 spans 16 amino acids. The CDR3 nucleotides read TGTGCCAGCAGCCAATTCGGGGCAGGGACGAATTACGAGCAGTACTTC. Translating it yields CASSQFGAGTNYEQYF.

The rearrangement links TRBV7-3 to TRBJ2-5; D could derive from TRBD1 or TRBD2 (6 bases each). The CDR3 is 14 residues long. Germline V gene data show CDR1 as SGHTA and CDR2 as FQGTGA. V dropped 5 bases and J dropped 4 bases, with 14 bases sitting between them. The chain's CDR3 is CASSPGGGAETQYF. The CDR3 DNA reads as TGTGCCAGCAGCCCCGGAGGGGGAGCAGAGACCCAGTACTTC.

This clonotype was recorded at least ten times. The chain carries TRBV15 and TRBJ1-1, with a tentative D call TRBD1 (5 bases). Germline V CDR1 and CDR2: LNHNV, YYDKDF (reference sequence). The CDR3 has 15 amino acids. Trimming left V 4 bases short and J 0 bases short, with 12 bases between. CDR3 region: CATSNAGLLNTEAFF. The CDR3 coding sequence is TGTGCCACCAGCAACGCGGGGCTGTTGAACACTGAAGCTTTCTTT.